Listed below are T cell receptor beta chains from one sample, sequenced in a study of blood T cells in healthy people across ages. TCRdb reanalysed the 5' RACE reads using MiXCR and keeps one entry per CDR3 protein. Among about 780,000 distinct CDR3 sequences listed, 46% were seen once. What was sequenced was blood. Receptors were obtained from a man older than 75 in good health. CDR3s include the opening cysteine and the closing phenylalanine or tryptophan. The D gene is left open where the match is weak. Size is stated for part of the rows, as once, few or many counts, or as a class when the clone is expanded.

D gene: .; clone size: .; J gene: TRBJ2-3; V gene: TRBV10-2; CDR3 protein: CASSVSAGAFADTQYF
D gene: TRBD1; clone size: .; J gene: TRBJ2-7; V gene: TRBV29-1; CDR3 protein: CSVHNRDRGHEQYF
D gene: .; clone size: few; J gene: TRBJ2-7; V gene: TRBV29-1; CDR3 protein: CSVGAGYRYEQYF
D gene: TRBD1; clone size: .; J gene: TRBJ2-7; V gene: TRBV11-2; CDR3 protein: CASSGPGQSRSYEQYF
D gene: TRBD1; clone size: .; J gene: TRBJ1-1; V gene: TRBV12-3/TRBV12-4; CDR3 protein: CASRLSGQGSQAFF
D gene: TRBD2; clone size: .; J gene: TRBJ2-1; V gene: TRBV7-9; CDR3 protein: CASSLEQREGNEQFF
D gene: .; clone size: .; J gene: TRBJ2-1; V gene: TRBV20-1; CDR3 protein: CSADFWENEQFF
D gene: TRBD1; clone size: few; J gene: TRBJ2-7; V gene: TRBV20-1; CDR3 protein: CGGGQGVYEQYF
D gene: .; clone size: .; J gene: TRBJ1-2; V gene: TRBV4-3; CDR3 protein: CASSQEPATNYGYTF
D gene: TRBD2; clone size: few; J gene: TRBJ2-1; V gene: TRBV24-1; CDR3 protein: CATSDVGLAGSYNEQFF
D gene: .; clone size: .; J gene: .; V gene: TRBV7-2; CDR3 protein: CASSYEGTSYNEQYF
D gene: TRBD1; clone size: few; J gene: TRBJ2-6; V gene: TRBV20-1; CDR3 protein: CSAHDGQGASFGAGANVLTF
D gene: TRBD2; clone size: .; J gene: TRBJ2-1; V gene: TRBV15; CDR3 protein: CATSGGEGNNEQFF
D gene: TRBD2; clone size: few; J gene: TRBJ2-3; V gene: TRBV7-2; CDR3 protein: CASSLMTWTSGSTDTQYF
D gene: .; clone size: many; J gene: TRBJ2-1; V gene: TRBV9; CDR3 protein: CASSADVHNEQFF
D gene: TRBD1; clone size: few; J gene: TRBJ2-7; V gene: TRBV5-1; CDR3 protein: CASSSNTIGQVTYEQYF
D gene: TRBD2; clone size: .; J gene: TRBJ2-1; V gene: TRBV3-1; CDR3 protein: CASSPERLAGAVDEQFF
D gene: .; clone size: few; J gene: TRBJ2-5; V gene: TRBV24-1; CDR3 protein: CATSDSGQSVETQYF
D gene: .; clone size: few; J gene: TRBJ2-3; V gene: TRBV20-1; CDR3 protein: CSASGGGVGTDTQYF
D gene: .; clone size: .; J gene: TRBJ2-7; V gene: TRBV4-1; CDR3 protein: CASSLGSSQRGYEQYF
D gene: .; clone size: .; J gene: TRBJ2-3; V gene: TRBV25-1; CDR3 protein: CASSEPGIDTQYF
D gene: .; clone size: many; J gene: TRBJ2-3; V gene: TRBV21-1; CDR3 protein: CASSKERGGADTQYF
D gene: .; clone size: few; J gene: TRBJ2-1; V gene: TRBV12-3/TRBV12-4; CDR3 protein: CASSNQIADNEQFF
D gene: TRBD1; clone size: .; J gene: TRBJ2-5; V gene: TRBV28; CDR3 protein: CASGDRDSREAQYF
D gene: TRBD1; clone size: many; J gene: TRBJ2-2; V gene: TRBV12-3/TRBV12-4; CDR3 protein: CASSPLFYRGGELFF
D gene: TRBD1; clone size: .; J gene: .; V gene: TRBV19; CDR3 protein: CASSKGQGVQETQFF
D gene: .; clone size: .; J gene: TRBJ2-7; V gene: TRBV6-2/TRBV6-3; CDR3 protein: CASTRTYSYEQYF
D gene: TRBD1; clone size: few; J gene: TRBJ2-4; V gene: TRBV18; CDR3 protein: CASSPTGEAQYF
D gene: .; clone size: few; J gene: TRBJ2-7; V gene: TRBV12-3/TRBV12-4; CDR3 protein: CASSLSGSNVQYF
D gene: .; clone size: .; J gene: TRBJ2-7; V gene: TRBV5-1; CDR3 protein: CASSLNSVSYEQYF
D gene: .; clone size: .; J gene: TRBJ1-6; V gene: TRBV5-5; CDR3 protein: CASSIFPGVDNSPLHF
D gene: .; clone size: .; J gene: TRBJ2-3; V gene: TRBV5-1; CDR3 protein: CASSLIGKDTQYF
D gene: TRBD1; clone size: many; J gene: TRBJ2-7; V gene: TRBV20-1; CDR3 protein: CSADGQGGSYEQYF
D gene: .; clone size: many; J gene: TRBJ2-7; V gene: TRBV7-8; CDR3 protein: CASSSTRDGVNYEQYF
D gene: .; clone size: .; J gene: TRBJ2-1; V gene: TRBV20-1; CDR3 protein: CSARGDGVSLEQFF
D gene: .; clone size: few; J gene: TRBJ2-7; V gene: TRBV3-1; CDR3 protein: CASSQFPYEQYF
D gene: .; clone size: .; J gene: TRBJ1-2; V gene: TRBV12-3/TRBV12-4; CDR3 protein: CASSYGGGVGGYTF
D gene: TRBD1; clone size: few; J gene: TRBJ1-5; V gene: TRBV7-2; CDR3 protein: CASSREGQGNQPQHF
D gene: TRBD2; clone size: .; J gene: .; V gene: TRBV6-2/TRBV6-3; CDR3 protein: CASSWITSVSFSYEQYF
D gene: .; clone size: .; J gene: TRBJ2-3; V gene: TRBV14; CDR3 protein: CASSQAMGLADTQYF
D gene: TRBD1; clone size: few; J gene: TRBJ2-1; V gene: TRBV4-1; CDR3 protein: CASSHISGTGTGHNEQFF
D gene: .; clone size: .; J gene: TRBJ2-3; V gene: TRBV20-1; CDR3 protein: CSARRAAVGGDTQYF
D gene: .; clone size: .; J gene: TRBJ2-7; V gene: TRBV7-2; CDR3 protein: CASSAVATYEQYF
D gene: TRBD1; clone size: .; J gene: TRBJ2-7; V gene: TRBV28; CDR3 protein: CASSTAGQGLDEQYF
D gene: .; clone size: .; J gene: TRBJ2-3; V gene: TRBV4-1; CDR3 protein: CASSQDPRAARTTDTQYF
D gene: .; clone size: .; J gene: TRBJ2-7; V gene: TRBV4-2; CDR3 protein: CASSQQRPDSYEQYF
D gene: .; clone size: .; J gene: TRBJ2-7; V gene: TRBV5-1; CDR3 protein: CASSQQGGEFDEQYF